One and the same sample provided the 12 T cell receptor beta chains below, sequenced in a study of cytomegalovirus exposure and HLA in healthy donors. Both 60 Vbeta primers and 13 Jbeta primers went into the PCR. Clones were sequenced by immunoSEQ multiplex PCR, and TCRdb holds only the in-frame ones, with some missing. The repertoire holds some 150,000 clones, with roughly 75% as singletons. The sample taken for sequencing was PBMCs. These receptors were collected from a middle-aged man in good health and CMV-seropositive.

The chain recombines TRBV2 with TRBJ1-2, with unresolved D. The V gene lost 1 base and the J gene lost 1 base, with 7 bases spanning the gap. Germline CDR1 and CDR2: SNHLY and FYNNEI. This CDR3 comprises 14 residues. This chain's CDR3 is CASSEVADNYGYTF. CDR3 DNA: TGTGCCAGCAGTGAAGTGGCGGATAACTATGGCTACACCTTC.

This clone was seen a single time. CDR3 coding DNA: TGTGCCAGCAGCTGGACAGGTTCCCAAGAGACCCAGTACTTC. It encodes CASSWTGSQETQYF. This chain links TRBV7-9 with TRBJ2-5; 7 bases are shared with TRBD1. Trimming cost V 4 bases and J 1 base; bases outside gene matches: 3. Per germline, CDR1 SEHNR and CDR2 FQNEAQ (reference sequence). This CDR3 comprises 14 residues.

J is TRBJ1-2 and V is TRBV29-1; 7 nucleotides match TRBD1. The CDR3 consists of 14 residues. Germline-derived CDR1 and CDR2 are SQVTM and ANQGSEA. Trimming cost V 5 bases and J 2 bases; bases outside gene matches: 8. For the CDR3, the DNA is TGCAGCGTTTTGCCCGGGACAGTAAACTATGGCTACACCTTC. Amino acid sequence: CSVLPGTVNYGYTF.

This sequence joins TRBV7-9 and TRBJ2-3, with 7 bases lining up with TRBD1. Trimming took 5 bases from V and 6 from J; bases not matched to a gene: 2. The CDR3 has 12 amino acids. The V gene's germline CDR1 is SEHNR and CDR2 FQNEAQ (reference sequence). This chain's CDR3 is CASSLQGDTQYF. DNA of the CDR3: TGTGCCAGCAGCCTACAGGGGGATACGCAGTATTTT.

The V and J genes are TRBV27 and TRBJ1-3; TRBD1 matches at 8 bases. Trimming cost V 5 bases and J 5 bases; bases outside gene matches: 14. The CDR3 length is 17 residues. CDR1 and CDR2 (germline): MNHEY, SMNVEV (reference sequence). CDR3 sequence (DNA): TGTGCCAGCAGTCCACCCAGACAAGACAGGGGAAGAAACACCATATATTTT. Residues: CASSPPRQDRGRNTIYF.

This clone was seen a single time. The junction and the germline gene differ at one end; a read error may be behind it. The V call is TRBV7-7, the J call TRBJ2-1; a possible D gene is TRBD2 (7 bases). This CDR3 is 15 amino acids long. Germline V gene data show CDR1 as SSHAT and CDR2 as FNYEAQ (reference sequence). CDR3 sequence: CASSSGGLPYNEQFF. The CDR3 bases are TGTGCTAGCAGCTCCGGGGGGCTCCCCTACAATGAGCAGTTCTTC.

The rearrangement joins TRBV27 to TRBJ1-1; TRBD1 aligns across 10 bases. The CDR3 extends over 17 amino acids. Trimming removed 6 bases from V and 2 bases from J; junction bases left unmatched: 12. CDR1 is MNHEY and CDR2 is SMNVEV in the germline V gene (reference sequence). Written as DNA, the CDR3 is TGTGCCAGCAGCACTGACAGGGGGCAGTTAGGAAACACTGAAGCTTTCTTT. Protein sequence: CASSTDRGQLGNTEAFF.

This sequence joins TRBV25-1 and TRBJ2-1, with TRBD1 identical over 7 bases. Per germline, CDR1 MGHDK and CDR2 SYGVNS. With 5 bases clipped from V and 0 bases from J, the junction kept 10 bases outside the gene matches. This CDR3 is 17 amino acids long. The chain's CDR3 is CASSPQGPVSSYNEQFF. The DNA for the CDR3 is TGTGCCAGCAGTCCACAGGGGCCAGTGAGCTCCTACAATGAGCAGTTCTTC.

The chain uses TRBV7-9 and TRBJ2-3, with 7 bases matching TRBD1. The CDR3 loop spans 16 amino acids. V shed 5 bases, J shed 5 bases, and the junction held 13 bases outside the gene matches. The V gene's germline CDR1 is SEHNR and CDR2 FQNEAQ (reference sequence). In DNA, the CDR3 is TGTGCCAGCAGCCCCTTGCGACAGGGATATAGAGATACGCAGTATTTT. This translates into CASSPLRQGYRDTQYF.

This chain connects TRBV7-2 to TRBJ1-2, with 8 bases fitting TRBD1. Germline V lookup: CDR1 SGHTA, CDR2 FQGNSA. The length of the CDR3 is 14 residues. After removal of 3 bases from V and 8 bases from J, the junction contained 8 bases not matched to a gene. DNA of the CDR3: TGTGCCAGCAGCTTCTCGGACAGGGCTGGGGGCTACACCTTC. This sequence encodes CASSFSDRAGGYTF.

J is TRBJ2-1 and V is TRBV4-2; 7 nucleotides agree with TRBD1. This CDR3 has 14 residues. The ends lost 5 bases at V and 6 bases at J; junction bases unmatched: 7. Germline V CDR1 and CDR2: LGHNA, YNFKEQ. CDR3 sequence reads: CASSSDRVGNEQFF. CDR3 nucleotides: TGTGCCAGCAGCTCAGACAGGGTCGGCAATGAGCAGTTCTTC.

This clone was picked up a small number of times. The J gene is TRBJ2-7, the V gene TRBV7-9; 7 bases match TRBD1. V was clipped by 5 bases and J by 6 bases; unmatched bases: 13. Germline V gene data show CDR1 as SEHNR and CDR2 as FQNEAQ (reference sequence). The length of the CDR3 is 15 residues. CDR3 nucleotide sequence: TGTGCCAGCAGCACAAGACAGGGAGACGCTATCGAGCAGTACTTC. Its protein product is CASSTRQGDAIEQYF.